Presented here are 20 T cell receptor beta chains from one specimen sequenced in a study of cytomegalovirus exposure and HLA in healthy donors. Sequenced by immunoSEQ multiplex PCR; TCRdb stores in-frame clones only, minus some. The data contain 330,000 or so clones, roughly 85% of them singletons. The sample was PBMCs. These receptors all come from a woman under 30 in good health and CMV-seronegative.

This clone came up once. V gene TRBV6-6 combines with J gene TRBJ2-7; 7 bases match TRBD1. Germline lookup yields CDR1 MNHNY and CDR2 SVGAGI (reference sequence). The CDR3 is 14 residues long. Trimming took 6 bases from V and 3 from J; bases not matched to a gene: 8. The CDR3 DNA follows: TGTGCCAGCAGCCCGACAGGGTCGAGCTACGAGCAGTACTTC. It yields the protein CASSPTGSSYEQYF.

The rearrangement links TRBV7-8 to TRBJ2-7; 9 nucleotides align to TRBD2. This CDR3 is built from 14 residues. V was pared by 7 bases and J by 3 bases, with 7 bases of the junction left unmatched. The germline V gene has CDR1 SGHVS and CDR2 FQNEAQ. CDR3 DNA sequence: TGTGCCAGCACCTTGGGGCGGGAGGGCTACGAGCAGTACTTC. Translation: CASTLGREGYEQYF.

The chain joins TRBV2 to TRBJ2-7; 8 bases match TRBD1. The CDR3 runs to 13 residues. The germline gives CDR1 SNHLY, CDR2 FYNNEI. J gave up 3 bases and V 7 bases, and 5 bases lay outside the gene matches. DNA for the CDR3: TGTGCCAGCATGGGACAGGCGAACTACGAGCAGTACTTC. Translation: CASMGQANYEQYF.

The genes are TRBV29-1 and TRBJ2-1, with 16 nucleotides matching TRBD2. Germline V lookup: CDR1 SQVTM, CDR2 ANQGSEA. J gave up 7 bases and V 0 bases, and 6 bases lay outside the gene matches. This CDR3 has 17 amino acids. The CDR3: CSVEDQGLAGGGNEQFF. The CDR3 DNA sequence: TGCAGCGTTGAAGACCAGGGACTAGCGGGAGGGGGTAATGAGCAGTTCTTC.

The chain is built from TRBV7-8 and TRBJ2-2; the D gene is possibly TRBD2 (6 bases). The CDR3 sequence is 14 residues long. Germline CDR1 reads SGHVS; CDR2 reads FQNEAQ. V was shortened by 6 bases and J by 5 bases, with 13 bases between the two germline ends. CDR3 bases: TGTGCCAGCAGGCGGAGGGCGGGGACCGGGGAGCTGTTTTTT. Amino acids: CASRRRAGTGELFF.

The CDR3 nucleotides read TGCAGCGCCGGGGACAGCTCCTACAATGAGCAGTTCTTC. Translated, it gives CSAGDSSYNEQFF. The V gene is TRBV29-1, the J gene TRBJ2-1; TRBD1 matches at 7 bases. Trimming took 7 bases from V and 0 from J; bases not matched to a gene: 3. The CDR3 runs 13 residues. Germline assignment: CDR1 SQVTM and CDR2 ANQGSEA.

The rearrangement links TRBV10-3 to TRBJ2-3; 10 nucleotides line up with TRBD1. Trimming at V came to 9 bases and at J to 5 bases, leaving 5 bases not matched to a gene. The CDR3 spans 13 residues. CDR1 is ENHRY and CDR2 is SYGVKD in the germline V gene. CDR3: CAMGQGQRDTQYF. The CDR3 nucleotides are TGTGCCATGGGACAGGGGCAAAGAGATACGCAGTATTTT.

The rearrangement links TRBV4-3 to TRBJ1-1, with D unclear. Per germline, CDR1 LGHNA and CDR2 YSLEER. Trimming shortened V by 1 base and J by 1 base, and 10 bases separated the two germline ends. This CDR3 comprises 15 residues. As DNA, the CDR3 is TGCGCCAGCAGCCAAGGCGCCACAGCGAACACTGAAGCTTTCTTT. Protein: CASSQGATANTEAFF.

This rearrangement joins TRBV7-3 to TRBJ2-7; 9 nucleotides line up with TRBD1. V was pared by 5 bases and J by 5 bases, with 13 bases of the junction left unmatched. In germline, CDR1 is SGHTA, CDR2 FQGTGA. The CDR3 spans 16 residues. The CDR3 coding sequence is TGTGCCAGCAGCGTTATGCCCTCCACAGGGGGCCACGAGCAGTACTTC. It codes for CASSVMPSTGGHEQYF.

The rearrangement links TRBV7-2 to TRBJ2-5; TRBD2 might be the D (6 bases). Germline-derived CDR1 and CDR2 are SGHTA and FQGNSA. Trimming removed 2 bases at V and 4 bases at J, with 17 bases between. The CDR3 loop spans 16 amino acids. The CDR3 coding sequence is TGTGCCAGCAGCTTACCATACGGCGGGATGGGAGAGACCCAGTACTTC. Translated: CASSLPYGGMGETQYF.

The chain carries TRBV5-1 and TRBJ1-4, with 7 bases aligning to TRBD1. Germline CDR1 is SGHRS and CDR2 is YFSETQ. This CDR3 comprises 13 residues. V shed 9 bases and J 6 bases; nucleotides not matched to a gene: 8. The CDR3 reads CATAPGTDEKLFF. CDR3 coding DNA: TGCGCCACCGCCCCCGGGACAGATGAAAAACTGTTTTTT.

The CDR3, as DNA: TGTGCCAGCTGGACAGGGGGCTCCACTGAAGCTTTCTTT. It is translated as CASWTGGSTEAFF. The V call is TRBV19, the J call TRBJ1-1; 11 bases match TRBD1. Looked up from germline, CDR1 is LNHDA and CDR2 is SQIVND (reference sequence). There are 13 residues in the CDR3. V was pared by 9 bases and J by 4 bases, with 4 bases of the junction left unmatched. The entire variable domain, with the rest obtained from reference TRBV19 and TRBJ1-1, is as follows: DGGITQSPKYLFRKEGQNVTLSCEQNLNHDAMYWYRQDPGQGLRLIYYSQIVNDFQKGDIAEGYSVSREKKESFPLTVTSAQKNPTAFYLCASWTGGSTEAFFGQGTRLTVV.

This clone is a singleton in its sample. This chain joins TRBV19 and TRBJ2-7; 12 bases match TRBD2. The CDR3 loop spans 17 amino acids. Germline CDR1 LNHDA, CDR2 SQIVND (reference sequence). Trimming took 5 bases from V and 3 from J; bases not matched to a gene: 11. CDR3 amino acids: CASSFSSGRAGNYEQYF. The CDR3 DNA follows: TGTGCCAGTAGTTTTTCTAGCGGGAGGGCCGGGAACTACGAGCAGTACTTC.

The rearrangement joins TRBV5-6 to TRBJ2-7, with 7 bases matching TRBD1. Trimming cost V 6 bases and J 2 bases; bases outside gene matches: 11. The CDR3 is made up of 15 amino acids. Germline V lookup: CDR1 SGHDT, CDR2 YYEEEE. The chain's CDR3 is CASTVAGTAAYEQYF. For the CDR3, the DNA is TGTGCCAGCACCGTAGCCGGGACAGCCGCCTACGAGCAGTACTTC.

V and J are TRBV19 and TRBJ2-7; D is unresolved. Germline CDR1 is LNHDA and CDR2 is SQIVND (reference sequence). V lost 5 bases and J lost 3, with 14 bases in between. CDR3 length: 14 amino acids. The CDR3 loop is CASSGNSSYYEQYF. DNA of the CDR3: TGTGCCAGTAGTGGTAACTCCTCCTACTACGAGCAGTACTTC.

The J gene is TRBJ1-1, the V gene TRBV28; 7 bases are a match to TRBD1. This CDR3 is 11 amino acids long. V lost 6 bases and J lost 10; bases outside the gene matches: 5. The germline gives CDR1 MDHEN, CDR2 SYDVKM. CDR3 in DNA: TGTGCCAGCAGAGAAGACAGGGCAGCTTTCTTT. It codes for CASREDRAAFF. The full variable domain, completed using reference TRBV28 and TRBJ1-1, is DVKVTQSSRYLVKRTGEKVFLECVQDMDHENMFWYRQDPGLGLRLIYFSYDVKMKEKGDIPEGYSVSREKKERFSLILESASTNQTSMYLCASREDRAAFFGQGTRLTVV.

The V gene is TRBV6-5, the J gene TRBJ1-2; 7 bases line up with TRBD1. The germline CDR1 and CDR2 sequences are MNHEY and SVGAGI. There are 13 residues in the CDR3. V was pared by 6 bases and J by 6 bases, with 7 bases of the junction left unmatched. CDR3: CASRRDSSDGYTF. In DNA form, the CDR3 reads TGTGCCAGCAGGCGGGACAGTTCAGATGGCTACACCTTC.

This sequence joins TRBV5-1 and TRBJ2-1; D may be TRBD2 (6 bases). V was pared by 4 bases and J by 2 bases, with 13 bases between. Germline V gene lookup returns CDR1 SGHRS and CDR2 YFSETQ. The CDR3 has 15 residues. CDR3 nucleotide sequence: TGCGCCAGCAGCAGAACGGGGGAGACCTACAATGAGCAGTTCTTC. Its protein is CASSRTGETYNEQFF.

This chain uses TRBV4-3 with TRBJ1-4; D gene ambiguous. Between the trimmed V and J ends, which lost 0 bases and 0 bases, there was a span of 5 bases. The CDR3 runs to 15 residues. The germline V gene has CDR1 LGHNA and CDR2 YSLEER. DNA of the CDR3: TGCGCCAGCAGCCAAGAACAGTCAACTAATGAAAAACTGTTTTTT. Its protein product is CASSQEQSTNEKLFF.

The chain carries TRBV4-3 and TRBJ2-5, with a tentative D call TRBD2 (6 bases). Germline CDR1 LGHNA, CDR2 YSLEER. Trimming removed 0 bases at V and 3 bases at J, with 17 bases between. This CDR3 has 17 amino acids. CDR3 in amino acids: CASSQDHAGIAEETQYF. CDR3 bases: TGCGCCAGCAGCCAAGATCACGCGGGCATAGCGGAAGAGACCCAGTACTTC.